This TCR beta chain was sequenced for a study of CD8 T cells in ankylosing spondylitis (dated by TCRdb to the late 2010s). The study in broad terms: To find TCR variants linked to disease, the study profiled T cell receptor beta repertoires in ankylosing spondylitis patients and healthy donors. Peripheral blood was sampled, and synovial fluid was also collected from ankylosing spondylitis patients. In total, the full study cohort was made up of roughly 110 healthy donors and 25 ankylosing spondylitis patients. Overall results and qualifications from the work: Some of the motif variants had been reported before in the synovial fluid and blood of reactive arthritis patients, a finding that suggests common disease-initiation mechanisms. According to the report, matched synovial fluid samples from ankylosing spondylitis patients were significantly enriched for the disease-linked clones. The disease-linked clones showed a CD8+ phenotype and occurred at relatively low frequencies in peripheral blood. Blood from ankylosing spondylitis patients appeared to be characterized by a TCR beta motif made up of under ten highly homologous amino acid variants.

Comments on this clonotype: The clone's antigen remains unknown. No much larger clone is present one base from it, and per-base qualities are unavailable.

Per the germline V gene, SGHTA is the CDR1 and FQGNSA is the CDR2. Relative to germline, V is missing 7 bases and J is missing 9 bases, with 6 bases of the junction outside any gene match. Spanning cysteine to phenylalanine, the CDR3 consists of 13 amino acids. Only the CDR3 DNA stays, 39 bases, in frame from base 1. The sequencer was an Illumina HiSeq 2500. Quantitative 5'-RACE with molecular barcodes was the method used to prepare the TCR beta libraries. In the authors' own workflow: A new computational method, built on a probabilistic model of VDJ rearrangement, was used to identify disease-linked TCR variants. Using fastp trimming at Q25 and MiXCR clonotype assembly, TCRdb reanalyzed the public sequencing data and kept in-frame beta chains. Rows with one shared CDR3 protein collapse into an entry with the most common genes and DNA. TCRdb's processing, not the authors', yielded these V and J calls. The sample yields a few hundred thousand distinct CDR3 sequences; roughly 8% were counted once. In total, the top ten clones hold more than 14% of the sample.

The chain links TRBV7-2 with TRBJ2-4; 10 bases in between match TRBD2. The origin of this receptor is a male donor with ankylosing spondylitis. Sequencing was performed on blood, either unsorted or a sorted T cell fraction (not recorded which). The CDR3: CASNLAGDGIQYF. The DNA sequence is TGTGCCAGCAACCTAGCGGGAGACGGCATTCAGTACTTC.